The source of this T cell receptor (beta chain) is a study of blood T cell repertoires in COVID-19. The table came from immunoSEQ multiplex PCR; TCRdb's copy has only in-frame clones and leaves some out. Of about 170,000 clones listed, 84% are singletons. The V gene end was trimmed by 4 bases and the J gene end by 1 base; junction bases not matched to a gene: 3. Germline-derived CDR1 and CDR2 are MRHNA and SNTAGT. CDR3 length: 15 amino acids. The source is a woman older than 75 with COVID-19, enrolled during active disease. V and J are TRBV6-4 and TRBJ2-3; TRBD2 aligns across 9 bases. Sequencing was done on a sample of peripheral blood. The CDR3 DNA reads TGTGCCAGCAGTGTAATAGCGGGGGGCACAGATACGCAGTATTTT. It specifies CASSVIAGGTDTQYF.